This is a list of T cell receptor beta chains from one sample in a study of blood T cell repertoires in COVID-19. The method was immunoSEQ multiplex PCR; TCRdb's version includes in-frame clones alone and lacks a portion of them. The table shows 200,000 to 300,000 clones, with roughly 80% occurring only once. Sample: peripheral blood. These receptors all stem from a woman older than 75 with acute or convalescent COVID-19. Both conserved end residues are part of each CDR3. A D gene is named only where the DNA matches it firmly. Not every row has a clone size; where given, it reads once, few, many or a size class.

d_gene	v_gene	abundance	j_gene	CDR3nt	CDR3aa
TRBD2	TRBV9	.	TRBJ2-7	TGTGCCAGCAGCGTAGGTGGCGGGGGGGCCTACGAGCAGTACTTC	CASSVGGGGAYEQYF
TRBD1	TRBV5-3	.	TRBJ1-1	TGTGCCAGAAGCGGACAGGGGGAGAGAGCTTTCTTT	CARSGQGERAFF
.	TRBV19	few	TRBJ1-5	TGTGCCAGTAGTATAGATCGACAGCCTAATCAGCCCCAGCATTTT	CASSIDRQPNQPQHF
TRBD1	TRBV3-1/TRBV3-2	.	TRBJ1-6	TGTGCCAGCAGCCAAGGACAGGGCTCCTATAATTCACCCCTCCACTTT	CASSQGQGSYNSPLHF
.	TRBV3-1/TRBV3-2	.	TRBJ1-4	TGTGCCAGCAGCCAAGATGACAGTGGCGGAAAACTGTTTTTT	CASSQDDSGGKLFF
.	TRBV20-1	few	TRBJ1-2	TGCAGTGCTAGTGGCCCGGGACTCAAGTATGGCTACACCTTC	CSASGPGLKYGYTF
.	TRBV4-2	.	TRBJ2-1	TGTGCCAGCAGCCAAGAATTTTTACAGCCGGTCTACAATGAGCAGTTCTTC	CASSQEFLQPVYNEQFF
.	TRBV30	.	TRBJ1-1	TGTGCCCTGCGGTGGGGGGGGGCCGCTGAAGCTTTCTTT	CALRWGGAAEAFF
.	TRBV11-2	.	TRBJ1-5	TGTGCCAGCAGCCATCGGGGCAGGGAGGATCAGCCCCAGCATTTT	CASSHRGREDQPQHF
.	TRBV18	.	TRBJ2-2	TGTGCCAGCTCGACAGGAAACACCGGGGAGCTGTTTTTT	CASSTGNTGELFF
.	TRBV12-5	.	TRBJ2-5	TGTGCTAGTGGTTTGGTACGGGAGGAGACCCAGTACTTC	CASGLVREETQYF
TRBD1	TRBV3-1/TRBV3-2	.	TRBJ2-1	TGTGCCAGCAGCCAAGTGTGGACAGGGTTTGATGAGCAGTTCTTC	CASSQVWTGFDEQFF
.	TRBV7-9	few	TRBJ2-1	TGTGCCAGCTTGGGGGCTTACAATGAGCAGTTCTTC	CASLGAYNEQFF
.	TRBV7-2	.	TRBJ2-5	TGTGCCAGCAGCCCAAACAGGGTGGGAAAGACCCAGTACTTC	CASSPNRVGKTQYF
.	TRBV27	few	TRBJ2-2	TGTGCCAGCAGTTTAACAGGGAACACCGGGGAGCTGTTTTTT	CASSLTGNTGELFF
TRBD1	TRBV18	.	TRBJ2-5	TGTGCCAGCTCACCCGGGACAGCCCAAGAGACCCAGTACTTC	CASSPGTAQETQYF
TRBD1	TRBV28	once	TRBJ1-3	TGTGCCAGCAGACCGGACAGGGGCACTGGAAACACCATATATTTT	CASRPDRGTGNTIYF
TRBD2	TRBV5-1	.	TRBJ2-2	TGCGCCAGCAGCCATACTAGCGGGGGGGCGAACACCGGGGAGCTGTTTTTT	CASSHTSGGANTGELFF
TRBD1	TRBV19	many	TRBJ1-5	TGTGCCAGTAGTATAACAGGGGGTAGCAATCAGCCCCAGCATTTT	CASSITGGSNQPQHF
.	TRBV19	.	TRBJ2-7	TGTGCCACCTCCGGGGAGGTCCGGTACGAGCAGTACTTC	CATSGEVRYEQYF
.	TRBV5-1	.	TRBJ2-3	TGCGCCAGCAGCGAGCCAGGGGCGGATACGCAGTATTTT	CASSEPGADTQYF
.	TRBV24-1	.	TRBJ1-1	TGTGCCACCAGTGATTTGGCAGGGGCGAACACTGAAGCTTTCTTT	CATSDLAGANTEAFF
.	TRBV27	.	TRBJ1-6	TGTGCCAGCAGTCCAATAGACACAGGTTTGCATTCACCCCTCCACTTT	CASSPIDTGLHSPLHF
.	TRBV7-8	.	TRBJ1-5	TGTGCCAGCAGCCCGCAGGTCGATCAGCCCCAGCATTTT	CASSPQVDQPQHF
TRBD1	TRBV6-5	.	TRBJ1-6	TGTGCCAGCATATCGGCAGGGGGTTATAATTCACCCCTCCACTTT	CASISAGGYNSPLHF
TRBD2	TRBV7-9	.	TRBJ2-7	TGTGCCAGCAGCCCATCCAATGCGGGGGGCGGCGAGCAGTACTTC	CASSPSNAGGGEQYF
TRBD1	TRBV5-1	.	TRBJ2-5	TGCGCCAGCAGCTCGAATACAGGGGGCGGGGAGACCCAGTACTTC	CASSSNTGGGETQYF
TRBD1	TRBV6-1	.	TRBJ1-4	TGTGCCAGCAGTGAAAGGGACAGGGTTAATGAAAAACTGTTTTTT	CASSERDRVNEKLFF